Below, one T cell receptor (beta chain) is given with its context. Its antigen remains unknown. The record originates from a study of cytomegalovirus exposure and HLA in healthy donors. Study-wide points: The dataset shows that most TCR sequences were rare, while some public TCRs occurred in many donors. TCR beta chains numbering 164 were designated cytomegalovirus-associated. Subsequent analysis of the roughly 120 validation repertoires found a tendency for first-cohort TCR clusters to co-occur.

TCRdb's copy holds only in-frame clones and misses some; the assay was immunoSEQ multiplex PCR. The table lists tens of thousands of clones, approximately 96% of them singletons. The sequence came from a man aged 18 to 29 in good health and CMV-seronegative. Sequenced input: PBMCs.

CDR3 in amino acids: CASSSREADNEQFF. CDR3 bases: TGTGCCAGCAGCTCCCGGGAGGCAGACAATGAGCAGTTCTTC. This chain links TRBV28 with TRBJ2-1; 7 bases align to TRBD2. V trimming: 6 bases; J trimming: 5 bases; junction bases outside the gene matches: 7. CDR1 and CDR2 from the germline V gene are MDHEN and SYDVKM. The CDR3 has 14 amino acids.